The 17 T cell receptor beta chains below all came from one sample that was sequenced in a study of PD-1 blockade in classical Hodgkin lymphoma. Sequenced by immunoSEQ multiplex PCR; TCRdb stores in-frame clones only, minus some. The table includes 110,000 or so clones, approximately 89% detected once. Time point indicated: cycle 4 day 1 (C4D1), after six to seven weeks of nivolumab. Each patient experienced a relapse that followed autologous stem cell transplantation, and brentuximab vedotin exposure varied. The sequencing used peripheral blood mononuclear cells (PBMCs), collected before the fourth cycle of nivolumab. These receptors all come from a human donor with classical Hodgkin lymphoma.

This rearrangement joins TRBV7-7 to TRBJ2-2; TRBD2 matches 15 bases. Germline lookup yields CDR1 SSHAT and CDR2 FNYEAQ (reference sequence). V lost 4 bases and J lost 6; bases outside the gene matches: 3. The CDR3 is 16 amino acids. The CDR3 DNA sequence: TGTGCCAGCAGCTGGGGACTAGCGGGAGGCCCCGGGGAGCTGTTTTTT. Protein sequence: CASSWGLAGGPGELFF.

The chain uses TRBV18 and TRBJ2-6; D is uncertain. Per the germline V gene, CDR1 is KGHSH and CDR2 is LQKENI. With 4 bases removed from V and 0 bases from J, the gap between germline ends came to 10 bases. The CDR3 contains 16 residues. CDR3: CASSLGRPSGANVLTF. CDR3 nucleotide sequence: TGTGCCAGCTCACTAGGCCGACCCTCTGGGGCCAACGTCCTGACTTTC.

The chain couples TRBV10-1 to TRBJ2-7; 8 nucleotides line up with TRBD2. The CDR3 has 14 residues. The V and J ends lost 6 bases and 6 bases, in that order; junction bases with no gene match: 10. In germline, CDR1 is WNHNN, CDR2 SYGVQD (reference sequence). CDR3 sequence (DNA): TGCGCCAGCAGCTCGGGAGGGAGAACCACCGAGCAGTACTTC. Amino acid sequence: CASSSGGRTTEQYF.

The CDR3 DNA is TGTGCCAGCAGTTATCGGGTTGCTGACTACGAGCAGTACTTC. Translating it yields CASSYRVADYEQYF. The chain is built from TRBV6-6 and TRBJ2-7; D remains unclear. The CDR3 loop spans 14 amino acids. Germline values: CDR1 MNHNY, CDR2 SVGAGI (reference sequence). Trimming took 3 bases from V and 3 from J, leaving 12 bases between them.

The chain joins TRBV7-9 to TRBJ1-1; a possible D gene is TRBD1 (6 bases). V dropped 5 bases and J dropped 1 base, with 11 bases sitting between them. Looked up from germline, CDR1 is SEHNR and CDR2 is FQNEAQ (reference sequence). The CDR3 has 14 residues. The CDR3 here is CASSGTTGNTEAFF. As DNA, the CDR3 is TGTGCCAGCAGCGGGACAACAGGGAACACTGAAGCTTTCTTT.

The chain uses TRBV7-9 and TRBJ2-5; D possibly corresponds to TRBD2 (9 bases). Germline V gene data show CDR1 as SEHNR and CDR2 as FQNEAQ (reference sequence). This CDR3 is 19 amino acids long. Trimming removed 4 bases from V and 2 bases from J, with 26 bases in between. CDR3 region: CASSYRKDRGGLAQETQYF. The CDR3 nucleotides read TGTGCCAGCAGCTACAGGAAAGACAGGGGCGGACTAGCGCAAGAGACCCAGTACTTC. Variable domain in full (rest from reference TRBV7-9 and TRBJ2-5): DTGVSQNPRHKITKRGQNVTFRCDPISEHNRLYWYRQTLGQGPEFLTYFQNEAQLEKSRLLSDRFSAERPKGSFSTLEIQRTEQGDSAMYLCASSYRKDRGGLAQETQYFGPGTRLLVL.

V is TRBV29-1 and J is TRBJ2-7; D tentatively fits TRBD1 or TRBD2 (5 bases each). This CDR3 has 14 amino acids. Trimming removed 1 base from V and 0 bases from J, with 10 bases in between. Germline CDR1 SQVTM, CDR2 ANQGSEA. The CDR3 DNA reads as TGCAGCGTTGAAGTGGGGGAAAGCTCCTACGAGCAGTACTTC. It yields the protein CSVEVGESSYEQYF.

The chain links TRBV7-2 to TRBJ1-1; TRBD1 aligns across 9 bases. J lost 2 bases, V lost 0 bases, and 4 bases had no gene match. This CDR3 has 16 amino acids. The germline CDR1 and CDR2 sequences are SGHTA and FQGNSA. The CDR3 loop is CASSLAGTGPNTEAFF. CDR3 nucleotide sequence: TGTGCCAGCAGCTTAGCCGGGACAGGGCCCAACACTGAAGCTTTCTTT.

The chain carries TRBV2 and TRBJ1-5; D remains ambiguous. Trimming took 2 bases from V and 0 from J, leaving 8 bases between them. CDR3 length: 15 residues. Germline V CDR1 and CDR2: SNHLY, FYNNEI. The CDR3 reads CASSEFLNSNQPQHF. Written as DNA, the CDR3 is TGTGCCAGCAGTGAATTCTTGAATAGCAATCAGCCCCAGCATTTT.

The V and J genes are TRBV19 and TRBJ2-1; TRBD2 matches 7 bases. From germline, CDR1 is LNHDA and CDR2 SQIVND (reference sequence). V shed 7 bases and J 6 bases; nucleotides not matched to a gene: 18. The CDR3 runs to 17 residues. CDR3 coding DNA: TGTGCCAGTAACACCCCGGGGTGGGATCTAGCGGCCAATGAGCAGTTCTTC. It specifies CASNTPGWDLAANEQFF.

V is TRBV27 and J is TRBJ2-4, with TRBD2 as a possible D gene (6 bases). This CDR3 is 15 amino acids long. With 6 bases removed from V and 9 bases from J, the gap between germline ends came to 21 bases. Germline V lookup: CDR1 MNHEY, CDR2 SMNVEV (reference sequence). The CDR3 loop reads CASSLLGGPRTIQYF. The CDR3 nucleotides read TGTGCCAGCAGCCTTCTCGGAGGGCCCCGGACCATTCAGTACTTC.

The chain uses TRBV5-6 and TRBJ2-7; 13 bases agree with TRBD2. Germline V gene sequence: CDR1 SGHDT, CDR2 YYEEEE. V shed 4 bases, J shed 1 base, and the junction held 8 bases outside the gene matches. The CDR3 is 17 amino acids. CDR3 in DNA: TGTGCCAGCAGCATGGAGGGACTAGCGGGGATTTCCTACGAGCAGTACTTC. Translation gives CASSMEGLAGISYEQYF.

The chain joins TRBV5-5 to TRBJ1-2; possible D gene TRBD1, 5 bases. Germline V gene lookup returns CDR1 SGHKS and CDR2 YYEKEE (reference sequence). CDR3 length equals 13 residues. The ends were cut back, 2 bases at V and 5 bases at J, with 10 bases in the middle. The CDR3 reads CASSFGTGYGYTF. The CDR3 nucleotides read TGTGCCAGCAGCTTTGGGACGGGGTATGGCTACACCTTC.

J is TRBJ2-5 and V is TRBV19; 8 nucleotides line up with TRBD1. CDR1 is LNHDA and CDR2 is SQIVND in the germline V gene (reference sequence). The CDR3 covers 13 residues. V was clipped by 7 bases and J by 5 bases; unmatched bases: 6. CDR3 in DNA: TGTGCCAGTACCAGGGGGCAGGGGGAGACCCAGTACTTC. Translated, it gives CASTRGQGETQYF.

The CDR3 region has the DNA TGTGCCAGCAGTGAAACCGGGACAGGGGTGAATGAGCAGTTCTTC. Translation gives CASSETGTGVNEQFF. The rearrangement links TRBV25-1 to TRBJ2-1, with 10 bases aligning to TRBD1. CDR1 is MGHDK and CDR2 is SYGVNS in the germline V gene. With V trimmed by 2 bases and J by 7 bases, 5 bases remained unmatched. CDR3 length: 15 amino acids.

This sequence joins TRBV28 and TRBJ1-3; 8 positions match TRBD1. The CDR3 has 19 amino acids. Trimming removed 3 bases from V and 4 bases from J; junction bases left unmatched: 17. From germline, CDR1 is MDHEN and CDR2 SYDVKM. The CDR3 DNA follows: TGTGCCAGCAGTTTTGGGGGGGGACTCTTGGACAGGGAGGGAAACACCATATATTTT. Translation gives CASSFGGGLLDREGNTIYF.

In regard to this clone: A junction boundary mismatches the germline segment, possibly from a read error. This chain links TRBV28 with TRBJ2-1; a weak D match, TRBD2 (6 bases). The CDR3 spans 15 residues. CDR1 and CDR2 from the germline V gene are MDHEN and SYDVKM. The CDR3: CASSTHSGSHNEQFF. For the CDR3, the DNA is TGTGCCAGCAGTACCCATAGCGGCTCCCACAATGAGCAGTTCTTC.